The source of this T cell receptor beta chain is a study of T cell repertoires in cytomegalovirus infection. Germline CDR1 and CDR2: SGDLS and YYNGEE. Trimming took off 4 bases at V and 4 bases at J, with 9 bases between the two ends. CDR3 length equals 13 residues. As regards this clonotype: Its specificity is not known.

TCRdb reanalysed the reads using MiXCR and keeps one entry per CDR3 protein. The sample shows about 890,000 distinct CDR3 sequences, around 32% of them seen only once. The chain couples TRBV9 to TRBJ2-4, with D uncertain. The TCR originated in a human donor in good health (CMV status not recorded). Some clones in this sample may be carry-over from other donors' samples. The source was cultured CD8+ T cells from PBMCs, collected from culture after CMV antigen stimulation. The CDR3 here is CASSPPTKNIQYF. The DNA for the CDR3 is TGTGCCAGCAGCCCTCCGACGAAAAACATTCAGTACTTC.